This TCR beta chain stems from a study of cytomegalovirus exposure and HLA in healthy donors. PCR employed 60 Vbeta and 13 Jbeta primers. The table came from immunoSEQ multiplex PCR; TCRdb's copy has only in-frame clones and leaves some out. The data show over 95,000 clones, around 70% seen once. Losses at the gene ends were 4 bases for V and 1 base for J; bases not matched to a gene: 6. Germline values: CDR1 SGHNT, CDR2 YYREEE (reference sequence). CDR3 length equals 16 residues. As for this clone: Its antigen is not known.

General observations from the study: Apparent HLA restriction characterized most CMV-associated TCR beta chains in a later analysis. Most TCR sequences were uncommon, yet certain public TCRs appeared in many donors. CMV serostatus was the sole immune exposure data available. Three chains linked to CMV were shown in vitro to be specific for CMV antigens.

The source of this sequence is a woman aged 40 to 49 in good health and CMV-seropositive. V and J are TRBV5-4 and TRBJ2-3, with 10 bases identical to TRBD2. Material: PBMCs. CDR3 residues: CASSQYLAGGTDTQYF. CDR3 in DNA: TGTGCCAGCAGCCAATACCTAGCGGGGGGCACAGATACGCAGTATTTT. Looking up the rest from reference TRBV5-4 and TRBJ2-3 gives the full variable domain: ETGVTQSPTHLIKTRGQQVTLRCSSQSGHNTVSWYQQALGQGPQFIFQYYREEENGRGNFPPRFSGLQFPNYSSELNVNALELDDSALYLCASSQYLAGGTDTQYFGPGTRLTVL.